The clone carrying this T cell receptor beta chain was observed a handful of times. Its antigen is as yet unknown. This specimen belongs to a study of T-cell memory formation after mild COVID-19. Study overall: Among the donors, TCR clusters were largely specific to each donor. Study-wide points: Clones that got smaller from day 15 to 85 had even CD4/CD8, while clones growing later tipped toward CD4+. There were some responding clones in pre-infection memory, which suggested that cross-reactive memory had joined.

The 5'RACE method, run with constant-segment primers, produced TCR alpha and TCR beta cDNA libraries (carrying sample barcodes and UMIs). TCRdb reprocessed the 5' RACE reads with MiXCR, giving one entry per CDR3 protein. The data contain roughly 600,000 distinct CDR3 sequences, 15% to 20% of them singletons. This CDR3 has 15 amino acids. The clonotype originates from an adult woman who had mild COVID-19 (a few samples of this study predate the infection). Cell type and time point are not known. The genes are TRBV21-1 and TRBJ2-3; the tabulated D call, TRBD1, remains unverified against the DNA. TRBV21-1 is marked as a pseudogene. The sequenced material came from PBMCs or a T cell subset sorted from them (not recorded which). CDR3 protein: CASSPGQGPEDTQYF. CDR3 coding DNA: TGTGCCAGCAGCCCCGGACAGGGCCCGGAGGATACGCAGTATTTT.